The 11 T cell receptor beta chains in this list originate from one sample, sequenced in a study of T cell clusters in autoimmune cytopenias. TRB was amplified by touch-down multiplex PCR, primer pools A and B combined. From the multiplex PCR reads, TCRdb lists one entry per CDR3 protein and no DNA. The sample data list roughly 11,000 distinct CDR3 sequences. TRB was amplified from approximately 230 ng of peripheral blood genomic DNA per sample. These data also formed part of another study, on T cell repertoires in aging, cancer and after chemotherapy.

Sample: peripheral blood. All receptors come from a human donor in good health.

This chain uses TRBV7-2 with TRBJ2-1; the D gene TCRdb calls, TRBD2, cannot be checked with no DNA. Germline assignment: CDR1 SGHTA and CDR2 FQGNSA. The CDR3 is 16 residues long. The CDR3 region is CASSLAGGGPNNEQFF.

The chain uses TRBV5-6 and TRBJ1-2. This CDR3 spans 13 amino acids. Germline values: CDR1 SGHDT, CDR2 YYEEEE. The CDR3 spells CASGAVSTDGYTF.

The gene calls are TRBV5-1 and TRBJ1-2; the D call of TRBD1 rests on TCRdb alone, since no DNA is present to check it. Germline V lookup: CDR1 SGHRS, CDR2 YFSETQ. The length of the CDR3 is 13 residues. The CDR3 spells CASSFDFTGGYTF.

The rearrangement uses TRBV5-1 and TRBJ1-2. The V gene's germline CDR1 is SGHRS and CDR2 YFSETQ. This CDR3 has 15 residues. Here the CDR3 reads CASSLLGAPNYGYTF.

This chain uses TRBV20-1 with TRBJ2-1; TCRdb selects TRBD1, and the lack of DNA leaves this call unchecked. From germline, CDR1 is DFQATT and CDR2 SNEGSKA (reference sequence). CDR3 length equals 13 residues. Here the CDR3 reads CSASRDVYNEQFF.

The rearrangement joins TRBV6-1 to TRBJ2-3; TCRdb designates TRBD2, a call that cannot be tested without DNA. Looked up from germline, CDR1 is MNHNS and CDR2 is SASEGT. The CDR3 runs to 16 residues. CDR3 in amino acids: CASSARLAGGTDTQYF.

The V call is TRBV6-6, the J call TRBJ1-1. Germline loops: CDR1 MNHNY, CDR2 SVGAGI (reference sequence). The length of the CDR3 is 13 residues. The CDR3: CASSSEGSTEAFF.

J is TRBJ2-1 and V is TRBV5-4; as DNA is missing, the TRBD2 call by TCRdb cannot be tested. Germline CDR1 and CDR2: SGHNT and YYREEE (reference sequence). This CDR3 region has 16 residues. This CDR3 reads CASSPESSGSGDEQFF.

The chain couples TRBV28 to TRBJ2-1; without DNA, the TCRdb call of TRBD2 cannot be checked. The CDR3 extends over 14 amino acids. Germline assignment: CDR1 MDHEN and CDR2 SYDVKM. Here the CDR3 reads CASSRGPVYNEQFF.

This clonotype is classed as medium-sized by frequency. The chain is built from TRBV29-1 and TRBJ2-3; TCRdb indicates TRBD2, and absent DNA this call remains unverified. The CDR3 covers 14 residues. The V gene's germline CDR1 is SQVTM and CDR2 ANQGSEA. The CDR3 sequence is CSVARGPSTDTQYF.

The J gene is TRBJ1-5, the V gene TRBV30. Looked up from germline, CDR1 is GTSNPN and CDR2 is SVGIG (reference sequence). The CDR3 loop spans 16 amino acids. The CDR3 loop reads CALELSRRGSNQPQHF.